Detailed here is one T cell receptor (beta chain). No antigen is known for it. This entry belongs to a study of cytomegalovirus exposure and HLA in healthy donors. Study-level results: The authors enumerated over 150 TCR beta chains as linked to cytomegalovirus.

The germline V gene encodes CDR1 SEHNR and CDR2 FQNEAQ (reference sequence). The V end lost 7 bases, the J end lost 2 bases, and 14 bases lay between the germline ends. CDR3 length: 15 amino acids. Amplification used 60 Vbeta primers and 13 Jbeta primers. Only in-frame clones appear in the TCRdb table, and some are missing; sequencing was by immunoSEQ multiplex PCR. Seen here are about 130,000 clones, approximately 81% observed once, and the top ten hold roughly 2%. This receptor was obtained from a man younger than 30 in good health and CMV-seronegative. Material: PBMCs. The chain combines TRBV7-9 with TRBJ1-4, with D perhaps TRBD1 (6 bases). This chain's CDR3 is CASNTADSTNEKLFF. In DNA form, the CDR3 reads TGTGCCAGCAACACAGCGGACAGTACTAATGAAAAACTGTTTTTT.